These 6 T cell receptor beta chains originate from one sample sequenced in a study of T cells in Graves' hyperthyroidism and ophthalmopathy. Amplified TCR beta CDR3 regions derived from RNA transcripts. In the first-round RT-PCR of the TCR CDR3, the HTBI primer set was used. TCRdb analysed the multiplex PCR reads with MiXCR anew, one entry per CDR3 protein. The data contain around 380,000 distinct CDR3 sequences, around an eighth of them singletons. The sample taken for sequencing was blood. The origin of the receptors is a man aged 30-40 years with Graves' hyperthyroidism that later progressed to Graves' ophthalmopathy.

At least ten counts were recorded for this clonotype. The genes are TRBV12-3 or TRBV12-4 and TRBJ2-7, with D perhaps TRBD1 (5 bases). The CDR3 has 13 amino acids. With 6 bases removed from V and 2 bases from J, the gap between germline ends came to 11 bases. CDR3 coding DNA: TGTGCCAGCAGCCCGGACACAACCTACGAGCAGTACTTC. Residues: CASSPDTTYEQYF.

This rearrangement joins TRBV12-3 or TRBV12-4 to TRBJ2-1; D possibly corresponds to TRBD2 (5 bases). This CDR3 spans 13 amino acids. V lost 3 bases and J lost 8, with 11 bases in between. The CDR3 DNA is TGTGCCAGCAGTTTGACTAAATTGGATGAGCAGTTCTTC. Translating gives CASSLTKLDEQFF.

The table lists this clonotype with many counts. The genes are TRBV7-9 and TRBJ2-7; D unclear. The germline gives CDR1 SEHNR, CDR2 FQNEAQ (reference sequence). V was pared by 5 bases and J by 0 bases, with 8 bases between. The CDR3 runs to 13 residues. The DNA of the CDR3 is TGTGCCAGCAGCCCTCGGAGCTCCTACGAGCAGTACTTC. Translation: CASSPRSSYEQYF.

J is TRBJ1-2 and V is TRBV7-9; the D is unclear. The CDR3 is 13 amino acids. Per germline, CDR1 SEHNR and CDR2 FQNEAQ (reference sequence). The germline V and J ends were trimmed by 1 base and 2 bases, with 5 bases remaining between them. As DNA, the CDR3 is TGTGCCAGCAGCTTAGGGGAAAACTATGGCTACACCTTC. It encodes CASSLGENYGYTF.

In its sample, this clonotype was seen many times. The gene calls are TRBV11-2 and TRBJ1-1; possible D gene TRBD1, 5 bases. Germline CDR1 is SGHAT and CDR2 is FQNNGV. CDR3 length equals 12 residues. The V gene lost 5 bases and the J gene lost 7 bases, with 11 bases spanning the gap. The chain's CDR3 is CASSPTAHEAFF. For the CDR3, the DNA is TGTGCCAGCAGCCCGACAGCTCATGAAGCTTTCTTT.

This clonotype has ten or more counts. This rearrangement joins TRBV7-9 to TRBJ2-7, with D possibly being TRBD1 (5 bases). This CDR3 has 16 residues. Germline CDR1 is SEHNR and CDR2 is FQNEAQ (reference sequence). Trimming cost V 7 bases and J 4 bases, with 23 bases left between them. The CDR3 loop reads CASIQGWGTKPYEQYF. The CDR3 nucleotides read TGTGCCAGCATCCAGGGCTGGGGAACGAAACCATACGAGCAGTACTTC.